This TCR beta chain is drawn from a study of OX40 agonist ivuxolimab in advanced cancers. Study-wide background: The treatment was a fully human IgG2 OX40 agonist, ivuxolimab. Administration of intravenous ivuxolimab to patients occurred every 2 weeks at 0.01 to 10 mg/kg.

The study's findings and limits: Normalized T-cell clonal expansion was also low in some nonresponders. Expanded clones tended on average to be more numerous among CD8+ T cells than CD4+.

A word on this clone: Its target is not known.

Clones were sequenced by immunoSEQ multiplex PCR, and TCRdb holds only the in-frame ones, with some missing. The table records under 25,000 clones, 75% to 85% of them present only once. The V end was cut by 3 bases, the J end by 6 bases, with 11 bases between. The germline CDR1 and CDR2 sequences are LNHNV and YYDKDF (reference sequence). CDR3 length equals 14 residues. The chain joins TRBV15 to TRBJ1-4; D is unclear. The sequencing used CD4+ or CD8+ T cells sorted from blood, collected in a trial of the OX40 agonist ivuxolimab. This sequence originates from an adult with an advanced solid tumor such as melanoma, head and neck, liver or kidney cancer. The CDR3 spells CATSSADIDEKLFF. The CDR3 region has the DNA TGTGCCACCAGCAGTGCTGACATTGATGAAAAACTGTTTTTT.